The clone carrying this T cell receptor beta chain was seen only once. Its cognate antigen is unknown. This CDR3 comprises 14 residues. Germline V gene lookup returns CDR1 SGHVS and CDR2 FNYEAQ. V lost 3 bases and J lost 9, with 15 bases in between. The data were obtained in a study of cytomegalovirus exposure and HLA in healthy donors. Study-level results: TCR sequences were mostly rare, though some public TCRs occurred in many donors.

The repertoire was sequenced with immunoSEQ multiplex PCR; TCRdb's copy has only in-frame clones and lacks some. Of about 120,000 clones listed, 90% to 96% are singletons. The TCR was taken from a man younger than 30 in good health and CMV-seronegative. The rearrangement links TRBV7-6 to TRBJ1-5; D ambiguous. Sequenced material: PBMCs. The CDR3 protein is CASSFHGGSGPQHF. CDR3 DNA: TGTGCCAGCAGCTTTCACGGCGGCTCCGGGCCCCAGCATTTT.